This is a list of T cell receptor beta chains from one sample in a study of T-cell memory formation after mild COVID-19. A single record per CDR3 protein comes from TCRdb applying MiXCR to the 5' RACE reads. The sample lists roughly 350,000 distinct CDR3 sequences, over 25% seen once, with about 13% in the top ten. The sample comprised PBMCs or a T cell subset sorted from them (not recorded which). The source is an adult woman who had mild COVID-19 (a few samples of this study predate the infection). Cell type and time point are not known. Both conserved end residues are part of each CDR3. The D gene is left open where the match is weak. Only some rows state a clone size, as once, few, many or a class for expanded clones.

clone size	J gene	D gene	V gene	CDR3 length	CDR3 protein	CDR3 DNA
few	TRBJ2-5	NA	TRBV7-9	14	CASSSDQGRETQYF	TGTGCCAGCAGCTCGGACCAGGGGAGAGAGACCCAGTACTTC
many	TRBJ2-3	TRBD2	TRBV7-2	17	CASSSRVGGGSTDTQYF	TGTGCCAGCAGCTCCCGAGTCGGGGGAGGGAGCACAGATACGCAGTATTTT
NA	TRBJ2-7	NA	TRBV4-2	17	CASSQDWPGAASYEQYF	TGTGCCAGCAGCCAAGATTGGCCGGGGGCGGCCTCCTACGAGCAGTACTTC
few	TRBJ2-2	TRBD2	TRBV12-3/TRBV12-4	15	CASSLREGRAGELFF	TGTGCCAGCAGTTTAAGGGAGGGCCGCGCCGGGGAGCTGTTTTTT
few	TRBJ2-7	TRBD2	TRBV7-8	17	CASSLASSGSVTYEQYF	TGTGCCAGCAGCTTAGCGTCTAGCGGGAGCGTTACCTACGAGCAGTACTTC
NA	TRBJ2-7	NA	TRBV14	14	CASSPHEGAYEQYF	TGTGCCAGCAGCCCCCACGAGGGAGCTTACGAGCAGTACTTC
NA	TRBJ1-2	NA	TRBV11-3	15	CASSSRGGPLGGYTF	TGTGCCAGCAGCTCGCGAGGAGGGCCCTTAGGTGGCTACACCTTC
few	TRBJ1-1	NA	TRBV20-1	15	CSARVLGTGHTEAFF	TGCAGTGCTAGAGTCCTGGGCACGGGACACACTGAAGCTTTCTTT
NA	TRBJ1-3	TRBD1	TRBV6-5	17	CASRTDREPGSGNTIYF	TGTGCCAGCAGAACAGACAGGGAACCGGGCTCTGGAAACACCATATATTTT
many	TRBJ2-7	NA	TRBV7-2	13	CASSLGWRDEQYF	TGTGCCAGCAGCTTAGGGTGGAGGGACGAGCAGTACTTC
once	TRBJ2-2	TRBD2	TRBV5-1	14	CASSHGLVSGELFF	TGCGCCAGCAGCCACGGACTAGTCTCCGGGGAGCTGTTTTTT
NA	TRBJ1-2	TRBD1	TRBV12-3/TRBV12-4	13	CASSRQGRNGYTF	TGTGCCAGCAGTCGACAGGGTAGGAATGGCTACACCTTC
NA	TRBJ1-4	TRBD1	TRBV20-1	14	CSASPGQGAGKLFF	TGCAGTGCTTCACCGGGACAGGGGGCGGGAAAACTGTTTTTT
few	TRBJ2-2	NA	TRBV12-3/TRBV12-4	14	CASSLQANTGELFF	TGTGCCAGCAGTTTACAGGCGAACACCGGGGAGCTGTTTTTT
NA	TRBJ2-5	TRBD2	TRBV9	18	CASSVEGGPGRYQETQYF	TGTGCCAGCAGCGTAGAAGGAGGCCCCGGGAGGTACCAAGAGACCCAGTACTTC
NA	TRBJ2-3	TRBD2	TRBV5-4	19	CASSSSGMGYSVSTDTQYF	TGTGCCAGCAGCTCTAGCGGGATGGGTTATTCGGTGAGCACAGATACGCAGTATTTT
NA	TRBJ2-5	NA	TRBV11-3	15	CASSLGVGVQETQYF	TGTGCCAGCAGCTTAGGGGTAGGAGTTCAAGAGACCCAGTACTTC
few	TRBJ2-5	NA	TRBV21-1	13	CASDYFREETQYF	TGTGCCAGCGATTACTTCAGGGAAGAGACCCAGTACTTC
NA	TRBJ2-1	NA	TRBV6-4	15	CASSDSTGTGNEQFF	TGTGCCAGCAGTGACTCGACAGGGACTGGCAATGAGCAGTTCTTC
few	TRBJ2-1	NA	TRBV23-1	14	CASSHPGTYNEQFF	TGCGCCAGCAGTCACCCGGGAACCTACAATGAGCAGTTCTTC
NA	TRBJ1-2	NA	TRBV5-1	17	CASSRGGRLAAAYGYTF	TGCGCCAGCAGCCGTGGGGGCAGACTAGCGGCTGCCTATGGCTACACCTTC
NA	TRBJ2-3	NA	TRBV5-1	15	CASSLAPRSTDTQYF	TGCGCCAGCAGCTTGGCCCCTAGATCCACAGATACGCAGTATTTT
NA	TRBJ2-7	NA	TRBV15	14	CATSRGGTYYEQYF	TGTGCCACCAGCAGGGGTGGGACCTACTACGAGCAGTACTTC
NA	TRBJ1-6	NA	TRBV3-1	17	CASSLLHESSYNSPLHF	TGTGCCAGCAGCCTCTTACACGAGAGCTCCTATAATTCACCCCTCCACTTT
once	TRBJ1-1	NA	TRBV7-9	14	CASSAGAGIAEAFF	TGTGCCAGCAGCGCAGGCGCAGGGATCGCTGAAGCTTTCTTT
NA	TRBJ2-7	TRBD1	TRBV29-1	15	CSVDQTGTGGYEQYF	TGCAGCGTTGATCAAACCGGGACAGGGGGCTACGAGCAGTACTTC
NA	TRBJ1-1	TRBD1	TRBV3-1	16	CASSQDPTGGGTEAFF	TGTGCCAGCAGCCAAGATCCCACAGGGGGAGGCACTGAAGCTTTCTTT
few	TRBJ2-6	TRBD1	TRBV15	18	CATTSRDRGLTGANVLTF	TGTGCCACCACGAGCCGGGACAGGGGTCTGACTGGGGCCAACGTCCTGACTTTC
NA	TRBJ2-5	TRBD2	TRBV9	14	CASSVPLAGETQYF	TGTGCCAGCAGCGTACCTCTAGCGGGAGAGACCCAGTACTTC
NA	TRBJ2-7	NA	TRBV12-3/TRBV12-4	11	CASSFGGKQYF	TGTGCCAGCAGTTTCGGAGGGAAGCAGTACTTC
NA	TRBJ2-5	NA	TRBV12-3/TRBV12-4	14	CASSRRLYGETQYF	TGTGCCAGCAGTCGTCGACTATACGGGGAGACCCAGTACTTC
NA	TRBJ1-2	TRBD1	TRBV29-1	12	CITGGGNYGYTF	TGTATAACAGGGGGCGGAAACTATGGCTACACCTTC
few	TRBJ2-1	TRBD1	TRBV7-8	17	CASSSYRGSVTYNEQFF	TGTGCCAGCAGCTCATACAGGGGGTCAGTAACCTACAATGAGCAGTTCTTC
NA	TRBJ2-7	NA	TRBV5-4	13	CASSSGPMEEQYF	TGTGCCAGCAGCTCCGGTCCGATGGAGGAGCAGTACTTC
few	TRBJ2-3	TRBD1	TRBV24-1	15	CATSDPDRETDTQYF	TGTGCCACCAGTGACCCGGACAGGGAAACAGATACGCAGTATTTT
few	TRBJ2-7	NA	TRBV7-9	14	CASSGFPSSYEQYF	TGTGCCAGCAGCGGATTTCCGAGCTCCTACGAGCAGTACTTC
few	TRBJ2-2	NA	TRBV30	12	CAWRKLPGELFF	TGTGCCTGGAGGAAGCTTCCCGGGGAGCTGTTTTTT
NA	TRBJ2-3	TRBD2	TRBV29-1	13	CSAQSGGADTQYF	TGCAGCGCCCAGAGCGGGGGGGCGGATACGCAGTATTTT
NA	TRBJ2-7	NA	TRBV20-1	13	CSARVNRANEQYF	TGCAGTGCTAGAGTTAACAGGGCTAACGAGCAGTACTTC
NA	TRBJ2-7	TRBD1	TRBV5-1	16	CASSPDPGQGIYEQYF	TGCGCCAGCAGCCCTGACCCGGGACAGGGGATCTACGAGCAGTACTTC
NA	TRBJ1-2	NA	TRBV29-1	13	CSVGGVKDYGYTF	TGCAGCGTTGGGGGGGTTAAGGACTATGGCTACACCTTC
NA	TRBJ2-7	TRBD2	TRBV5-1	16	CASSSWGLAGDHEQYF	TGCGCCAGCAGCTCCTGGGGCTTAGCGGGCGACCACGAGCAGTACTTC
few	TRBJ2-7	NA	TRBV7-9	16	CASSLGPQDFLYEQYF	TGTGCCAGCAGCTTAGGGCCGCAGGACTTCCTCTACGAGCAGTACTTC
NA	TRBJ2-3	NA	TRBV18	14	CASSPRRVADTQYF	TGTGCCAGCTCACCACGACGGGTCGCAGATACGCAGTATTTT
NA	TRBJ2-7	TRBD1	TRBV10-3	14	CAISPPDRGNEQYF	TGTGCCATCAGTCCCCCGGACAGGGGTAACGAGCAGTACTTC
few	TRBJ2-5	NA	TRBV7-8	14	CASSLDGPKETQYF	TGTGCCAGCAGCTTAGACGGGCCCAAAGAGACCCAGTACTTC
NA	TRBJ1-2	NA	TRBV12-3/TRBV12-4	14	CASSSTVSNRGYTF	TGTGCCAGCAGTTCGACAGTTTCGAATCGGGGCTACACCTTC
many	TRBJ2-5	NA	TRBV18	13	CASSPGLQETQYF	TGTGCCAGCAGCCCCGGACTCCAAGAGACCCAGTACTTC
NA	TRBJ1-2	TRBD1	TRBV5-6	15	CDSSPGTGLGFGYTF	TGTGACAGCAGCCCGGGGACAGGGTTAGGGTTTGGCTACACCTTC
few	TRBJ1-1	TRBD1	TRBV5-1	16	CASSSLPGQGNTEAFF	TGCGCCAGCAGCTCTCTACCTGGACAGGGGAACACTGAAGCTTTCTTT
few	TRBJ1-2	TRBD1	TRBV28	14	CASSFPGTDYGYTF	TGTGCCAGCAGTTTTCCCGGGACAGACTATGGCTACACCTTC
few	TRBJ1-5	TRBD1	TRBV12-3/TRBV12-4	14	CASSLDRAGQPQHF	TGTGCCAGCAGTTTGGACAGGGCCGGTCAGCCCCAGCATTTT